This T cell receptor beta chain was sequenced in a study of T cells in Graves' hyperthyroidism and ophthalmopathy. Study as a whole: Before treatment of any kind, peripheral blood was taken at initial diagnosis. Study-wide findings and caveats: In blood, most of the thyroid clonotypes expanded above 0.001 were also present.

There were TCR beta CDR3 regions amplified from RNA transcripts. The HTBI primer set served for first-round RT-PCR of the TCR CDR3. TCRdb re-derived calls from the multiplex PCR reads in MiXCR, one entry per CDR3 protein. The repertoire has approximately 270,000 distinct CDR3 sequences, roughly 15% of them found once; the top ten carry about 14%. V lost 3 bases to trimming and J lost 2 bases; unmatched junction nucleotides: 7. The CDR3 loop spans 15 amino acids. CDR1 SGHRS and CDR2 YFSETQ come from the germline V gene. Ten or more counts support this clonotype. Its antigen is unknown. The receptor was isolated from a woman in her thirties or forties with Graves' hyperthyroidism that later progressed to Graves' ophthalmopathy. The V and J genes are TRBV5-1 and TRBJ2-5; TRBD2 agrees at 7 bases. Material: blood. The CDR3 protein is CASSWLSGIQETQYF. The CDR3 DNA reads as TGCGCCAGCAGCTGGCTGAGCGGGATACAAGAGACCCAGTACTTC. The full variable domain, its missing parts supplied by reference TRBV5-1 and TRBJ2-5, is KAGVTQTPRYLIKTRGQQVTLSCSPISGHRSVSWYQQTPGQGLQFLFEYFSETQRNKGNFPGRFSGRQFSNSRSEMNVSTLELGDSALYLCASSWLSGIQETQYFGPGTRLLVL.